This T cell receptor beta chain came from a study of CD8+ T cells in alopecia areata. Findings and caveats of the study: For lesional scalp, especially alopecia totalis/universalis, clonality was higher than in normal scalp.

Punch biopsies of lesional scalp, plus peripheral blood, were taken from alopecia areata patients. About this clone itself: Antigen unknown.

RNA was isolated and reverse transcribed to cDNA, the sequencing template. Repertoires were generated with immunoSEQ multiplex PCR, while TCRdb's copy carries only in-frame clones and drops some. This sample has 75,000 to 100,000 clones, with less than 50% found just once. The clonotype originates from a human donor with alopecia areata. The sequenced sample was CD4+ T cells sorted from blood.

The DNA for the CDR3 is TGTGCCATCAGTGGGCAGGGTGTGGAGACCCAGTACTTC. Encoded protein: CAISGQGVETQYF. The V gene is TRBV10-3, the J gene TRBJ2-5; TRBD1 might be the D (5 bases). CDR3 length equals 13 residues. Trimming cost V 4 bases and J 5 bases, with 11 bases left between them. From germline, CDR1 is ENHRY and CDR2 SYGVKD.